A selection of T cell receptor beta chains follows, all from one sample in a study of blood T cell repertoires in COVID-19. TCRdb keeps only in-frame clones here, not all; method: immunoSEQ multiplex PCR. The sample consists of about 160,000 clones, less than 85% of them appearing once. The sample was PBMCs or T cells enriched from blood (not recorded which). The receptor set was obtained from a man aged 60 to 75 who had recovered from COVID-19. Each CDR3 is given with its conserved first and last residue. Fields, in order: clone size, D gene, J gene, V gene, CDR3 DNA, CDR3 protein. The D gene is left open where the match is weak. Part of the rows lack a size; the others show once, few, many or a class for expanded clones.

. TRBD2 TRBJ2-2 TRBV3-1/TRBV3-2 TGTGCCAGCAGGCAGCCGGGAGGGAACACCGGGGAGCTGTTTTTT CASRQPGGNTGELFF
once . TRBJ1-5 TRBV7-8 TGTGCCAGCAGCTTTCGAGAATTTGGAGGTTGGGATCAGCCCCAGCATTTT CASSFREFGGWDQPQHF
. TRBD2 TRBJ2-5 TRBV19 TGTGCCAGTAGTCCATTAGCGGGAGGTCAAGAGACCCAGTACTTC CASSPLAGGQETQYF
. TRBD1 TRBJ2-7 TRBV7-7 TGTGCCAGCAGCACCGGACAGGGGAACGAGCAGTACTTC CASSTGQGNEQYF
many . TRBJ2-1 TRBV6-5 TGTGCCAGCAGTTATCGGCGGGTGAGCTCCTACAATGAGCAGTTCTTC CASSYRRVSSYNEQFF
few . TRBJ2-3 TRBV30 TGTGCCTGGAGCCCAACGACAAGTGCGCATACAGATACGCAGTATTTT CAWSPTTSAHTDTQYF
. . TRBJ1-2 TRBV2 TGTGCCACAGAAACAGGGAACTATGGCTACACCTTC CATETGNYGYTF
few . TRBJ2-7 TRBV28 TGTGCCAGCTTGCGCTACGCGGGGTCAGAAGCCGAGCAGTACTTC CASLRYAGSEAEQYF
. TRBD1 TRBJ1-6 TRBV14 TGTGCCAGCAGCCAATACGGGACAGGGGTGAATTCACCCCTCCACTTT CASSQYGTGVNSPLHF
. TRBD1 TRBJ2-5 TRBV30 TGTGCCTGGGGAGGGGCAGGGGGCGAGGAGACCCAGTACTTC CAWGGAGGEETQYF
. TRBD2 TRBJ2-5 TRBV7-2 TGTGCCAGCAGCTTAGGACTGGGTAGCGGGGGGCAAGAGACCCAGTACTTC CASSLGLGSGGQETQYF
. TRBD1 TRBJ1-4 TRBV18 TGTGCCAGCTCACCTTTGGACAGGGTTTATGAAAAACTGTTTTTT CASSPLDRVYEKLFF
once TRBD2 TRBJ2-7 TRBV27 TGTGCCAGCAGTTTATCAGGACTAGCGGGAAATATCCAGTACGAGCAGTACTTC CASSLSGLAGNIQYEQYF
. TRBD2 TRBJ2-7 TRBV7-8 TGTGCCAGCAGCCTCGGACTAGCGGGAGTCTACGAGCAGTACTTC CASSLGLAGVYEQYF
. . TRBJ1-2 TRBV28 TGTGCCAGCAGATCCGAGGGCCCCCATGGCTACACCTTC CASRSEGPHGYTF
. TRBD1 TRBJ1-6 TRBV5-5 TGTGCCAGCAGCCTCGACCTAACCGGGACAGGCCTTCTACTCCTCCACTTT CASSLDLTGTGLLLLHF
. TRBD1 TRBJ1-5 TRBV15 TGTGCCACCAGTCTTGACAGGGGCCTGAATCAGCCCCAGCATTTT CATSLDRGLNQPQHF
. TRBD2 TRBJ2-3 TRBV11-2 TGTGCCAGCAGCTTAGGCGGCGGGAGGGCCGTAGATACGCAGTATTTT CASSLGGGRAVDTQYF
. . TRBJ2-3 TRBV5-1 TGCGCCAGCAGCGTGACTAGAAGCACAGATACGCAGTATTTT CASSVTRSTDTQYF
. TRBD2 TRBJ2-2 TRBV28 TGTGCCAGCAGCTCACGGGGGGTGGTTGCCGGGGAGCTGTTTTTT CASSSRGVVAGELFF
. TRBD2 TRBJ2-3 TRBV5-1 TGCGCCTTCTGCCGTAGCGGGGATACGCAGTATTTT CAFCRSGDTQYF
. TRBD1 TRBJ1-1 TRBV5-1 TGCGCCAGCAGCGGGGGGACAGGGGCGAACACTGAAGCTTTCTTT CASSGGTGANTEAFF
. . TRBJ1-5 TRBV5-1 TGCGCCAGCAGCTTGGACGTGTCAGGGCCCCAGCATTTT CASSLDVSGPQHF
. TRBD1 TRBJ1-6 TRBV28 TGTGCCAGCAGTTCCGGACAGGGTGGTTCACCCCTCCACTTT CASSSGQGGSPLHF
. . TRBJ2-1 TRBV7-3 TGTGCCAGCAGCCTGCTCGCCCCAACAGGGAGCGGGATTGAGCAGTTCTTC CASSLLAPTGSGIEQFF
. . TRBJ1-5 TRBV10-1 TGCGCCAGCAGTGATGGTGTGGGCGTAGTCAATCAGCCCCAGCATTTT CASSDGVGVVNQPQHF
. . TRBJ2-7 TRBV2 TGTGCCAGCCGGGCACAGGCCACCTACGAGCAGTACTTC CASRAQATYEQYF
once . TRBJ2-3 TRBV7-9 TGTGCCAGCAGCTCCACCTTGGGCCCCACAGATACGCAGTATTTT CASSSTLGPTDTQYF
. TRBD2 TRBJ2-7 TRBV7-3 TGTGCCAGCAGCTTAGTCGGGAGGTCCTACGAGCAGTACTTC CASSLVGRSYEQYF
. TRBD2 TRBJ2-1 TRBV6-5 TGTGCCAGCAGTTATTCTTGGACTAGCGGCAATGAGCAGTTCTTC CASSYSWTSGNEQFF
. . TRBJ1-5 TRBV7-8 TGTGCCAGCAGCCTAACAGGGTCGCCGGGGCCCCAGCATTTT CASSLTGSPGPQHF
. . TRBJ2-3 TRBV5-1 TGCGCCAGCAGCCCGGGACTTTCAGATACGCAGTATTTT CASSPGLSDTQYF
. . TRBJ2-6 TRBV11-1 TGTGCCAGCAGCTTAAACAGCCCCTCTGGGGCCAACGTCCTGACTTTC CASSLNSPSGANVLTF
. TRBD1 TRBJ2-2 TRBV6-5 TGTGCCAGCAGTTACCAGGGGGTGGGCACCGGGGAGCTGTTTTTT CASSYQGVGTGELFF
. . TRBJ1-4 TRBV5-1 TGCGCCAGCAGCTTGGAGGGAGTTAATGAAAAACTGTTTTTT CASSLEGVNEKLFF
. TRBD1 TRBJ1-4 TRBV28 TGTGCCAGCGGGGACAGGAAAAATGAAAAACTGTTTTTT CASGDRKNEKLFF
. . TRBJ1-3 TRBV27 TGTGCCAGCAGTTTCGCAGGGACTGGAAACACCATATATTTT CASSFAGTGNTIYF
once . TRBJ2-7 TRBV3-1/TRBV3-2 TGTGCCAGCAGCCAAGAGGACAGGGAGGGCGAGCAGTACTTC CASSQEDREGEQYF
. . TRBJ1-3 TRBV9 TGTGCCAGCAGCGTAGGACACCAACCCAACGAAAACACCATATATTTT CASSVGHQPNENTIYF
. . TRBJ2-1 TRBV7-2 TGTGCCAGCAGCTTAGCTGATCGGAGAGGGCCCGACAATGAGCAGTTCTTC CASSLADRRGPDNEQFF
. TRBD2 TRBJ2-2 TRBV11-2 TGTGCCAGCACCCCGGGTGGGGGGGGCACCGGGGAGCTGTTTTTT CASTPGGGGTGELFF
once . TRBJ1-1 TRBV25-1 TGTGCCAGCAGTCCTCACTCGGGGGGAGACACTGAAGCTTTCTTT CASSPHSGGDTEAFF
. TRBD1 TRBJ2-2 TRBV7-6 TGTGCCAGCAGCTTGGATCTTCAGGGACAGGCGAACACCGGGGAGCTGTTTTTT CASSLDLQGQANTGELFF
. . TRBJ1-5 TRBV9 TGTGCCAGCAGCGTTTCAGGGCAATTAAATCAGCCCCAGCATTTT CASSVSGQLNQPQHF
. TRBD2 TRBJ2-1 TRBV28 TGTGCCAGCAGTTTAATTCGACTAGCGGGACCGCCAAGACGGAATGAGCAGTTCTTC CASSLIRLAGPPRRNEQFF
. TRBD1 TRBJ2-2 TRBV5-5 TGTGCCAGCAGCTTGGCGCAGGGGGCCGGGGAGCTGTTTTTT CASSLAQGAGELFF
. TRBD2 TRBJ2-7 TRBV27 TGTGCCAGCAGTTTACCGCGGGGGTCCTACGAGCAGTACTTC CASSLPRGSYEQYF
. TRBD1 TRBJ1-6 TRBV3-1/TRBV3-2 TGTGCCAGCAGCTGGACAGGGGACAATTCACCCCTCCACTTT CASSWTGDNSPLHF
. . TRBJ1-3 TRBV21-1 TGTGCCAGCAGCTCAGGGGTGAAGGATTACTCTGGAAACACCATATATTTT CASSSGVKDYSGNTIYF
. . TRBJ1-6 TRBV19 TGTGCCAGTAGTACCTCCGGACAAGATTCACCCCTCCACTTT CASSTSGQDSPLHF
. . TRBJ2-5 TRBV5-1 TGCGCCAGCAGTCCCGAGCGCCGGGGGACCCAGTACTTC CASSPERRGTQYF
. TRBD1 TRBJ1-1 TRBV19 TGTGCCAGTAGTATCCAGGGGGCTCGAAACACTGAAGCTTTCTTT CASSIQGARNTEAFF
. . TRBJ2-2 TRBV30 TGTGCCTGGAGTACTTTCACCGGGGAGCTGTTTTTT CAWSTFTGELFF
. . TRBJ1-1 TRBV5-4 TGTGCCAGCAGCTACACAGGGTTAGTATGGAACACTGAAGCTTTCTTT CASSYTGLVWNTEAFF